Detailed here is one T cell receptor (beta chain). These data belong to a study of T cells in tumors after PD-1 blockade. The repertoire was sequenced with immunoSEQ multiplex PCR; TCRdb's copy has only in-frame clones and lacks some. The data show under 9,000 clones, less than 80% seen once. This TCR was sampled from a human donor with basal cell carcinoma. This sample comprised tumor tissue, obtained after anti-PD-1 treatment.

CDR3 nucleotides: TGCGCCAGCAGCCAAGGGGTGATGGCGAACACTGAAGCTTTCTTT. It is translated as CASSQGVMANTEAFF. The V gene is TRBV4-1, the J gene TRBJ1-1; D is undetermined. From germline, CDR1 is MGHRA and CDR2 YSYEKL. V was pared by 1 base and J by 1 base, with 10 bases between. The CDR3 is made up of 15 amino acids.